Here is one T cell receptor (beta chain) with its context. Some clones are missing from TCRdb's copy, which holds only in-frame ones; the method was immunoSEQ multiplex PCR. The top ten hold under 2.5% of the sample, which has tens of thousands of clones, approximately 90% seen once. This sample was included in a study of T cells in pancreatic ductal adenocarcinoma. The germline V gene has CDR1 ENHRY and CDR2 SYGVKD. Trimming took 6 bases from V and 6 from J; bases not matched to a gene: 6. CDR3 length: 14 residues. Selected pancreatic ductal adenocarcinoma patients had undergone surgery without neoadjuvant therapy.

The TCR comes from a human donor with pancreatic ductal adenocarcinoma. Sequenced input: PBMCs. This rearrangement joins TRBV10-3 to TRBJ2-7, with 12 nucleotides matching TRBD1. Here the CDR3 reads CAIRGQGARFEQYF. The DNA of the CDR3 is TGTGCCATCAGGGGACAGGGGGCGCGATTCGAGCAGTACTTC.